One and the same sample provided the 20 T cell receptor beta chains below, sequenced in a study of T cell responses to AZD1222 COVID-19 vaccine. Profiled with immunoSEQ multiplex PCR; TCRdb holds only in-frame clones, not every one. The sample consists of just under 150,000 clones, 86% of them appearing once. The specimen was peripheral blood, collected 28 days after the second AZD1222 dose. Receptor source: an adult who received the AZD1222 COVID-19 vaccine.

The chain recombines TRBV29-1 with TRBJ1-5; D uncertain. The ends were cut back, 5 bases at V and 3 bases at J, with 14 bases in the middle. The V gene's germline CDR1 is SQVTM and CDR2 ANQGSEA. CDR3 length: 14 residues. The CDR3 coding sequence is TGCAGCGTTTCCCCTCCGGGAGACAATCAGCCCCAGCATTTT. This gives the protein CSVSPPGDNQPQHF.

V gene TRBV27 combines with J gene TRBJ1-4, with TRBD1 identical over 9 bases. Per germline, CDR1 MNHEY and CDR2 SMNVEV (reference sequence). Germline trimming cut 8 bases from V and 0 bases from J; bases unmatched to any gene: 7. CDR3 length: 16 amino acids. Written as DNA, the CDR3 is TGTGCCAGCTCCGGGACAGGGTATCCAACTAATGAAAAACTGTTTTTT. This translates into CASSGTGYPTNEKLFF.

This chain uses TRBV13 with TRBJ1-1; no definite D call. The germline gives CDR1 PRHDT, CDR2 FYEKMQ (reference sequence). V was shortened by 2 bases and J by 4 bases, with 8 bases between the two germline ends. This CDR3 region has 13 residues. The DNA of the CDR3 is TGTGCCAGCAGCTTACGGGCGGCCACTGAAGCTTTCTTT. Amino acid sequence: CASSLRAATEAFF. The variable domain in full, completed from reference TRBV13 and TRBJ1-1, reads AAGVIQSPRHLIKEKRETATLKCYPIPRHDTVYWYQQGPGQDPQFLISFYEKMQSDKGSIPDRFSAQQFSDYHSELNMSSLELGDSALYFCASSLRAATEAFFGQGTRLTVV.

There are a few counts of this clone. The CDR3 region is CASSFSGRGREQYF. The CDR3 bases are TGTGCCAGCAGTTTTAGCGGGAGGGGTCGCGAGCAGTACTTC. The chain couples TRBV6-2 or TRBV6-3 to TRBJ2-7, with 11 bases lining up with TRBD2. The CDR3 is 14 residues long. With 4 bases clipped from V and 6 bases from J, the junction kept 5 bases outside the gene matches. Germline lookup yields CDR1 MNHEY and CDR2 SVGEGT.

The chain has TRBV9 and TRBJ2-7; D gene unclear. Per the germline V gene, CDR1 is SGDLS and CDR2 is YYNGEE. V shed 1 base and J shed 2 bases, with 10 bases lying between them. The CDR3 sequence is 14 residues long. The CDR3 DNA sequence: TGTGCCAGCAGCGTAAGCGTAAGTGCCTACGAGCAGTACTTC. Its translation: CASSVSVSAYEQYF.

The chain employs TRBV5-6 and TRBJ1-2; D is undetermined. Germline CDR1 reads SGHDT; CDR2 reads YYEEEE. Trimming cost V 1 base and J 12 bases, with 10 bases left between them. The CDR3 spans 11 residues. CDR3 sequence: CASSLMGLDTF. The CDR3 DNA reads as TGTGCCAGCAGCTTGATGGGGTTAGACACCTTC.

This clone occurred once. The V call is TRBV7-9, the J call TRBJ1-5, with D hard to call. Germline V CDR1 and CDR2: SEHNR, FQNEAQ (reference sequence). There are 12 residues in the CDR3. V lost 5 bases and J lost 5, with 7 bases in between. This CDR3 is CASSQPDQPQHF. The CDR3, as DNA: TGTGCCAGCAGCCAGCCCGATCAGCCCCAGCATTTT.

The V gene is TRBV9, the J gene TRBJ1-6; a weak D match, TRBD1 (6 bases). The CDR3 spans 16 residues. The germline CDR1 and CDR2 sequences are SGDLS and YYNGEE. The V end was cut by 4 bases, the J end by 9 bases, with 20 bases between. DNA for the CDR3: TGTGCCAGCAGCCTGGGTGGGGGGCAGCCTGGTTCACCCCTCCACTTT. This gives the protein CASSLGGGQPGSPLHF.

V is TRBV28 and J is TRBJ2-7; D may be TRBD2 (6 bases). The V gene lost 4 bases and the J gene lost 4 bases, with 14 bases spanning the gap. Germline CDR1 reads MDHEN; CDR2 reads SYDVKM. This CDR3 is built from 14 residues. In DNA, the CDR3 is TGTGCCAGCAGTTGGATCGGGACTCCGTACGAGCAGTACTTC. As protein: CASSWIGTPYEQYF.

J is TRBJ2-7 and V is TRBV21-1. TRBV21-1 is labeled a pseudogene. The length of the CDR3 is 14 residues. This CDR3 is CASSSTLDLDEQYF. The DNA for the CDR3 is TGTGCCAGCAGCTCAACCTTGGACCTCGACGAGCAGTACTTC.

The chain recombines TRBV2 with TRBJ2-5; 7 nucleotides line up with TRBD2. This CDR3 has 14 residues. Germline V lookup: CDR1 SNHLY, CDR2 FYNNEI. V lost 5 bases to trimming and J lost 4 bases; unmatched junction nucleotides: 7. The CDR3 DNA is TGTGCCAGCAGTCAGAACCTAGCGGCAGAGACCCAGTACTTC. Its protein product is CASSQNLAAETQYF.

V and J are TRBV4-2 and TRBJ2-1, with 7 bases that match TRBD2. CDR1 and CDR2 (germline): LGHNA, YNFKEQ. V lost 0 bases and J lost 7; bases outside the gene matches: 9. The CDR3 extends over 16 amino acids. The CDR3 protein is CASSQDSTGEGNEQFF. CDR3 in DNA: TGTGCCAGCAGCCAAGATAGTACGGGGGAGGGGAATGAGCAGTTCTTC.

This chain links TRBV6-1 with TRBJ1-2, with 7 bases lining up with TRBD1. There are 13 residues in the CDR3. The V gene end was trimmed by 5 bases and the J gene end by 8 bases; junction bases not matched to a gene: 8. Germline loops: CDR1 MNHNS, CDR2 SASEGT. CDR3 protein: CASSFDREDGYTF. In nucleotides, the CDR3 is TGTGCCAGCAGTTTCGACAGGGAGGACGGCTACACCTTC.

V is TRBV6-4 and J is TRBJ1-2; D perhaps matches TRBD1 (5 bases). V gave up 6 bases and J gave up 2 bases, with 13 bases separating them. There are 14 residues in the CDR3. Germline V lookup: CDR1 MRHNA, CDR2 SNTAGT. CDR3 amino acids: CASREGPANYGYTF. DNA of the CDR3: TGTGCCAGCAGGGAGGGGCCAGCCAACTATGGCTACACCTTC.

The CDR3 DNA sequence: TGTGCCAGCAGCTTGGGGACACCTTACGAGCAGTACTTC. Translated: CASSLGTPYEQYF. The chain joins TRBV11-2 to TRBJ2-7; the D gene is possibly TRBD1 (6 bases). V lost 3 bases and J 4 bases, leaving 10 bases between the germline ends. The CDR3 contains 13 residues. Germline V lookup: CDR1 SGHAT, CDR2 FQNNGV.

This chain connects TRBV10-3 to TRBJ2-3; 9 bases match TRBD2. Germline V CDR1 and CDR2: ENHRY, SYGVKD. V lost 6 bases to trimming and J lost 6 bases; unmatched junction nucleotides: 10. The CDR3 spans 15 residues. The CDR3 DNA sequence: TGTGCCATCAGCGGACAAGCGGGGGGCTCGGATACGCAGTATTTT. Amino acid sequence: CAISGQAGGSDTQYF.

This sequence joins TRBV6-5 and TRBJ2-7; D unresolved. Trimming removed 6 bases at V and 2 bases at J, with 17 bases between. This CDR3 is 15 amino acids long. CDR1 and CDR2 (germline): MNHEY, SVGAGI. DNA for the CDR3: TGTGCCAGCAGCCTCGCCCCCGACGGAGCCTACGAGCAGTACTTC. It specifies CASSLAPDGAYEQYF.

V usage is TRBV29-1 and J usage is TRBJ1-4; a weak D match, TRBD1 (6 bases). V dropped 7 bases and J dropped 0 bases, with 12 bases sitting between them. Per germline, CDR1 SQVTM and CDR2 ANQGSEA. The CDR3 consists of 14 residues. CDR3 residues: CSARGGATNEKLFF. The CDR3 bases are TGCAGCGCCCGGGGGGGCGCAACTAATGAAAAACTGTTTTTT.

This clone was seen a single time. CDR3 region: CASTPWVGRAEEQFF. The DNA for the CDR3 is TGTGCCAGCACCCCCTGGGTGGGGAGGGCCGAAGAGCAGTTCTTC. The J gene is TRBJ2-1, the V gene TRBV7-9; 7 bases agree with TRBD2. CDR1 is SEHNR, CDR2 FQNEAQ, per germline (reference sequence). Unmatched junction bases numbered 16, after V lost 7 bases and J lost 10 bases. The CDR3 totals 15 residues.

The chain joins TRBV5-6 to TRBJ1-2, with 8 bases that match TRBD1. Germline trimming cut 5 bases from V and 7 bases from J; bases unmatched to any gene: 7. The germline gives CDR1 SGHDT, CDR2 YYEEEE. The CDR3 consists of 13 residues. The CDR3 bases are TGTGCCAGCAGACGGGGACAGGCAGTTGGCTACACCTTC. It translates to CASRRGQAVGYTF.